One sample yielded the 6 T cell receptor beta chains listed below, sequenced in a study of blood T cell repertoires in COVID-19. Clones were sequenced by immunoSEQ multiplex PCR, and TCRdb holds only the in-frame ones, with some missing. Here the sample spans some 100,000 clones, 70% to 90% being singletons. The sample consisted of PBMCs or T cells enriched from blood (not recorded which). Receptors originate from a woman aged 50 to 60 who had recovered from COVID-19.

V is TRBV7-3 and J is TRBJ2-3; weak D call: TRBD1 (5 bases). The ends were cut back, 1 base at V and 1 base at J, with 15 bases in the middle. The CDR3 is 17 residues long. Germline V gene sequence: CDR1 SGHTA, CDR2 FQGTGA. CDR3 sequence: CASSLRGGPTGTDTQYF. DNA for the CDR3: TGTGCCAGCAGCTTAAGGGGCGGACCGACAGGCACAGATACGCAGTATTTT.

J is TRBJ2-1 and V is TRBV14; 10 bases fit TRBD1. V trimming: 4 bases; J trimming: 7 bases; junction bases outside the gene matches: 7. Germline V gene data show CDR1 as SGHDN and CDR2 as FVKESK. The CDR3 consists of 15 residues. The CDR3 sequence is CASSLPGQGINEQFF. In DNA, the CDR3 is TGTGCCAGCAGCCTGCCGGGACAGGGGATAAATGAGCAGTTCTTC.

The rearrangement uses TRBV2 and TRBJ1-6; a weak D match, TRBD1 (6 bases). The CDR3 covers 16 residues. V lost 5 bases, J lost 1 base, and 12 bases lay in between. Per the germline V gene, CDR1 is SNHLY and CDR2 is FYNNEI. CDR3 DNA: TGTGCCAGCAGTAGCGGGGGCGGTTCCTATAATTCACCCCTCCACTTT. Amino acid sequence: CASSSGGGSYNSPLHF.

The V and J genes are TRBV5-1 and TRBJ1-4; D not certain. The V end was cut by 4 bases, the J end by 4 bases, with 8 bases between. This CDR3 comprises 13 residues. Germline V gene data show CDR1 as SGHRS and CDR2 as YFSETQ. CDR3 amino acids: CASSVLSNEKLFF. Here the CDR3 DNA reads TGCGCCAGCAGCGTGCTCAGTAATGAAAAACTGTTTTTT.

The chain joins TRBV3-1 (or the pseudogene TRBV3-2) to TRBJ2-1; TRBD2 matches at 8 bases. CDR1 LGHDT and CDR2 YNNKEL come from the germline V gene (reference sequence). CDR3 length: 16 residues. V trimming: 1 base; J trimming: 7 bases; junction bases outside the gene matches: 9. The CDR3 is CASSQGSGGRFNEQFF. CDR3 in DNA: TGTGCCAGCAGCCAAGGATCGGGGGGGCGCTTTAATGAGCAGTTCTTC.

V gene TRBV19 combines with J gene TRBJ1-6, with 8 bases aligning to TRBD1. V lost 6 bases and J lost 8; bases outside the gene matches: 6. This CDR3 contains 14 residues. Germline CDR1 and CDR2: LNHDA and SQIVND (reference sequence). The DNA of the CDR3 is TGTGCCAGTAGGTTGGACAGGGCTGATTCACCCCTCCACTTT. It translates to CASRLDRADSPLHF.